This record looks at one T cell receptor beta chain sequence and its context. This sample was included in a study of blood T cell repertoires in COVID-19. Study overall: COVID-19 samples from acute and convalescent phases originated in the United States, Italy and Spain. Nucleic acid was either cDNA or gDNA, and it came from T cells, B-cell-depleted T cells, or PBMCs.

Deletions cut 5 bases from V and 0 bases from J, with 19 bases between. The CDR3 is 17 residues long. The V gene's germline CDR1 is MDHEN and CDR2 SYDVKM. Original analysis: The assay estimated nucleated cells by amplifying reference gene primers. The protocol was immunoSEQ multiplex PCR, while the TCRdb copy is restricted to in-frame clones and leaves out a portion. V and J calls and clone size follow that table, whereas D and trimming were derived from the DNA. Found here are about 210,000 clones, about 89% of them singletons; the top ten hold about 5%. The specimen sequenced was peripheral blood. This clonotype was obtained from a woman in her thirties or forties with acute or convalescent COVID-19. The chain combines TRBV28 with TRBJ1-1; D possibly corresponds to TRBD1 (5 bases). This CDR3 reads CASSTYRPHRMNTEAFF. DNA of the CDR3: TGTGCCAGCAGTACCTACAGGCCCCATCGCATGAACACTGAAGCTTTCTTT.